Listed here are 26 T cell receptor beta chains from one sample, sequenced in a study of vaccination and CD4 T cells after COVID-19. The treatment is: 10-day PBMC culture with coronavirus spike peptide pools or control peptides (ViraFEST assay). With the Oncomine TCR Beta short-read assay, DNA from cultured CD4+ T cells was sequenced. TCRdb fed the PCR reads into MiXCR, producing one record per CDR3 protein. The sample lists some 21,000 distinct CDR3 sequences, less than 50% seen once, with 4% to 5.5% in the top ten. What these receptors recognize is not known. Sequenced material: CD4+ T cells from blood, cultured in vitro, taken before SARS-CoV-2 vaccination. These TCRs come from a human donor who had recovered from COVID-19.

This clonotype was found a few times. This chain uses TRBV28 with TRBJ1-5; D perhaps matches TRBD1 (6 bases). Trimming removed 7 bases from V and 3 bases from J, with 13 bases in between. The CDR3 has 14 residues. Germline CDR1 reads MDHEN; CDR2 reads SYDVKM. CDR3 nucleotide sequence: TGTGCCAGCATCCCAACAGGGTACAATCAGCCCCAGCATTTT. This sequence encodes CASIPTGYNQPQHF.

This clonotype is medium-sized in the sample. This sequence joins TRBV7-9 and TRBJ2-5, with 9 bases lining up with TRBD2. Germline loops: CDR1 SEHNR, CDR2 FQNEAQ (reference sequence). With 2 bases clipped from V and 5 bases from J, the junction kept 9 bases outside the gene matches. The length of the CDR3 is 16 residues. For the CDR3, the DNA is TGTGCCAGCAGCTTAAAGGGACTAGCCGTAAGGGAGACCCAGTACTTC. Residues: CASSLKGLAVRETQYF.

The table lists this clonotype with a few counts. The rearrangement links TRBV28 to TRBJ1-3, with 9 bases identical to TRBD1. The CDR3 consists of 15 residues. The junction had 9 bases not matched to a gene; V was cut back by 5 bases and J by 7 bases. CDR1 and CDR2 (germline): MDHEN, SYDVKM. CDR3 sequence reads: CASSLIGTGTNTIYF. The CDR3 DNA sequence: TGTGCCAGCAGTCTCATTGGGACAGGGACGAACACCATATATTTT.

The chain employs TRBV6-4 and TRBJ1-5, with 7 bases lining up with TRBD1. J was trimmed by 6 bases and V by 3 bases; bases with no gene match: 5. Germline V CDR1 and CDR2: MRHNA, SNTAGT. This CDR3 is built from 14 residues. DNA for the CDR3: TGTGCCAGCAGTGATCAGACAGGGTTTCAGCCCCAGCATTTT. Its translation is CASSDQTGFQPQHF.

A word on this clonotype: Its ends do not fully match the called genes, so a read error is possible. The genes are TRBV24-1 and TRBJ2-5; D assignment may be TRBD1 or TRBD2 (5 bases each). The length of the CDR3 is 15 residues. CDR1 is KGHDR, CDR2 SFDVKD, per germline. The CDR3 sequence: CVTSDGDGRRETQYF. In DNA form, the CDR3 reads TGTGTCACCAGTGATGGGGACGGACGTCGGGAGACCCAGTACTTC.

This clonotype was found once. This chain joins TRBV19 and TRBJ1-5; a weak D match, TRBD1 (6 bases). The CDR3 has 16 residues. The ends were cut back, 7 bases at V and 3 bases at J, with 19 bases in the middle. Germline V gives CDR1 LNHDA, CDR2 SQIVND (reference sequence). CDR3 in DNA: TGTGCCAGTAAAGGTCCCCACAGGGAGAACAATCAGCCCCAGCATTTT. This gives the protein CASKGPHRENNQPQHF. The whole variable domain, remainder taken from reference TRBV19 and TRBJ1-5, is DGGITQSPKYLFRKEGQNVTLSCEQNLNHDAMYWYRQDPGQGLRLIYYSQIVNDFQKGDIAEGYSVSREKKESFPLTVTSAQKNPTAFYLCASKGPHRENNQPQHFGDGTRLSIL.

This CDR3 is CASSPSSYNSPLHF. The CDR3 DNA reads as TGTGCCAGCTCCCCTAGCTCCTATAATTCACCCCTCCACTTT. The V call is TRBV18, the J call TRBJ1-6; D is uncertain. The germline V gene has CDR1 KGHSH and CDR2 LQKENI. V lost 6 bases and J lost 0, with 6 bases in between. The CDR3 runs to 14 residues.

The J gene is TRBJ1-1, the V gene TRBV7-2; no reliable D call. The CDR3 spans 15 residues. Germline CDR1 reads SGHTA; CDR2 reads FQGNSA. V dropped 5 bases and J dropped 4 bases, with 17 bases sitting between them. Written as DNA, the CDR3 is TGTGCCAGCAGCCCGTCGATGTTCCGCGGCACTGAAGCTTTCTTT. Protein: CASSPSMFRGTEAFF. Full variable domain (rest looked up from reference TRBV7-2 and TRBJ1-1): GAGVSQSPSNKVTEKGKDVELRCDPISGHTALYWYRQSLGQGLEFLIYFQGNSAPDKSGLPSDRFSAERTGGSVSTLTIQRTQQEDSAVYLCASSPSMFRGTEAFFGQGTRLTVV.

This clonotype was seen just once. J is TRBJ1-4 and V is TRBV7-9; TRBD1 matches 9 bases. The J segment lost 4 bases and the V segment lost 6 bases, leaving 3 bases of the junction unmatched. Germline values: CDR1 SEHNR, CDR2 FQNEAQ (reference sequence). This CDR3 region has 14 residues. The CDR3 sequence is CASSPGQGNEKLFF. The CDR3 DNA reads TGTGCCAGCAGTCCGGGACAGGGTAATGAAAAACTGTTTTTT.

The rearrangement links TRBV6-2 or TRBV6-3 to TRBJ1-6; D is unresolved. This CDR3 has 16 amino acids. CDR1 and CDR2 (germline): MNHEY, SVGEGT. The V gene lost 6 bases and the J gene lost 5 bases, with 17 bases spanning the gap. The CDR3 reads CASSSEDGPHNSPLHF. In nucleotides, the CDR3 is TGTGCCAGCAGCTCGGAAGACGGGCCTCATAATTCACCCCTCCACTTT.

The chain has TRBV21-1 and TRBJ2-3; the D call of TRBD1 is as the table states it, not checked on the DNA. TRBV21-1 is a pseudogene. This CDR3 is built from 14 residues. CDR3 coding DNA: TGTGCCAGCAGCTCACGGGACCCCACAGATACGCAGTATTTT. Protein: CASSSRDPTDTQYF.

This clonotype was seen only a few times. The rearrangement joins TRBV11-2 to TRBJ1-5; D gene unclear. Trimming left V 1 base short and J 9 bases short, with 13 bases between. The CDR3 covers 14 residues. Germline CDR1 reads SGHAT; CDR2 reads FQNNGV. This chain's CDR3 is CASSLGISAAPQHF. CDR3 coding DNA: TGTGCCAGCAGCTTAGGGATATCAGCGGCGCCCCAGCATTTT.

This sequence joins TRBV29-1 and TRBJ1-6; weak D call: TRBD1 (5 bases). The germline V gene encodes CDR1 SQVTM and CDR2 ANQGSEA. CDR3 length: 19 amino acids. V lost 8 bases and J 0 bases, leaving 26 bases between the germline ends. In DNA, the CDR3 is TGCAGCCCCCGTCCCGGGGGAAGGGCTGCTAGCTCCTATAATTCACCCCTCCACTTT. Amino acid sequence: CSPRPGGRAASSYNSPLHF.

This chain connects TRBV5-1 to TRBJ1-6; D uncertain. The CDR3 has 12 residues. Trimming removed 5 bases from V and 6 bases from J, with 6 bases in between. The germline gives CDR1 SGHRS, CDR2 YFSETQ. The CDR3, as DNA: TGCGCCAGCAGAGAACGTAATTCACCCCTCCACTTT. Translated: CASRERNSPLHF.

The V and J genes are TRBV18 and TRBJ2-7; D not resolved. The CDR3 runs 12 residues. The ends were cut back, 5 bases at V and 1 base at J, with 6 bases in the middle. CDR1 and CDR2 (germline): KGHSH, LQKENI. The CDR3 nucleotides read TGTGCCAGCTCAGTCAGTTCCTACGAGCAGTACTTC. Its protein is CASSVSSYEQYF.

CDR3 DNA sequence: TGTGCCAGTAGTGGGGGCGGCCGTACGGACAGAGTCATGAACACTGAAGCTTTCTTT. This gives the protein CASSGGGRTDRVMNTEAFF. J is TRBJ1-1 and V is TRBV19; D is possibly TRBD1 (6 bases). Germline V gene data show CDR1 as LNHDA and CDR2 as SQIVND (reference sequence). Trimming cost V 5 bases and J 0 bases, with 25 bases left between them. The length of the CDR3 is 19 residues.

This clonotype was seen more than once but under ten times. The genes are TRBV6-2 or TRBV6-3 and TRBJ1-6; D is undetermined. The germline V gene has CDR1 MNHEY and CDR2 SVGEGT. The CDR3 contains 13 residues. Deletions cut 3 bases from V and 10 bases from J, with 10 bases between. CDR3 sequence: CASSYEGRSPLHF. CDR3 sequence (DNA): TGTGCCAGCAGTTATGAAGGGCGATCACCCCTCCACTTT.

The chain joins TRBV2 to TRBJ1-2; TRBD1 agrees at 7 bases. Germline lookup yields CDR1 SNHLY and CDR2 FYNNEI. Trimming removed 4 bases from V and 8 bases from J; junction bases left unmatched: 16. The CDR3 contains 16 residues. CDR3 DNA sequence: TGTGCCAGCAGTGCAAGGACAGGAGTTCGTCTAAGCGGCTACACCTTC. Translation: CASSARTGVRLSGYTF.

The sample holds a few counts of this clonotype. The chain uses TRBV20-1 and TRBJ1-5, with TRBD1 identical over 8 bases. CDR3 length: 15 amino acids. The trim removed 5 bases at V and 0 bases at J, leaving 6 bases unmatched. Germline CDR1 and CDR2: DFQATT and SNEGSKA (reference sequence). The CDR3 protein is CSADPGGYSNQPQHF. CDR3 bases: TGCAGTGCTGATCCAGGGGGCTATAGCAATCAGCCCCAGCATTTT.

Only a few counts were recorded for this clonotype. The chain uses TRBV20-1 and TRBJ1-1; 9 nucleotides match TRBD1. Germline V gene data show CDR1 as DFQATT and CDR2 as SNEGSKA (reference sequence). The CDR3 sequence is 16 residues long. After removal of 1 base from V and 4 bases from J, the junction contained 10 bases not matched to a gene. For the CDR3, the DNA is TGCAGTGCTAGAGGACAGGGGGTTGTTCCAGGCACTGAAGCTTTCTTT. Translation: CSARGQGVVPGTEAFF.

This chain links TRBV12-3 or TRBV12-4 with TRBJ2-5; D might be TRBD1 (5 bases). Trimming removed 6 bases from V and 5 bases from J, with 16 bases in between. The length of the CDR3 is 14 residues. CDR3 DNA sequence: TGTGCCAGCAGCGGACAATCGGGCCACGAGACCCAGTACTTC. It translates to CASSGQSGHETQYF.

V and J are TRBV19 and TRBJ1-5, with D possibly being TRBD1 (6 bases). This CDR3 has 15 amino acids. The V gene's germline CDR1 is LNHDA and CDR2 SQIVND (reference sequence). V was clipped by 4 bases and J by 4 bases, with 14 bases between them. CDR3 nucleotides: TGTGCCAGTAGTACCCAGACAGGAACGAATCAGCCCCAGCATTTT. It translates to CASSTQTGTNQPQHF. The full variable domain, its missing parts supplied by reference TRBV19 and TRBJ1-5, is DGGITQSPKYLFRKEGQNVTLSCEQNLNHDAMYWYRQDPGQGLRLIYYSQIVNDFQKGDIAEGYSVSREKKESFPLTVTSAQKNPTAFYLCASSTQTGTNQPQHFGDGTRLSIL.

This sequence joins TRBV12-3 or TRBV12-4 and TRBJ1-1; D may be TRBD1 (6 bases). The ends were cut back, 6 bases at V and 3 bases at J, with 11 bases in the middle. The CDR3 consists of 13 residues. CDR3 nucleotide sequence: TGTGCCAGCAGATACAGGGAGTACACTGAAGCTTTCTTT. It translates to CASRYREYTEAFF.

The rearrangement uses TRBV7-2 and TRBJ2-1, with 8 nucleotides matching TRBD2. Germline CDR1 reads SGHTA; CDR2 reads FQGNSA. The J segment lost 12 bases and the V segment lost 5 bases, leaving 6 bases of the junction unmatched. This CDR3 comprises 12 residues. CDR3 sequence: CASSRSGSRQFF. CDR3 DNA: TGTGCCAGCAGCCGAAGCGGGAGCAGGCAGTTCTTC.

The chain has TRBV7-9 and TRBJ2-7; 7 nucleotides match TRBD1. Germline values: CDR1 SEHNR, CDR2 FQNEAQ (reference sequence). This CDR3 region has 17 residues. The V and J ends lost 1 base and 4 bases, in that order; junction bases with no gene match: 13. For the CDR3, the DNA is TGTGCCAGCAGCTTAGGACTCACAGGGGACACCTGGTACGAGCAGTACTTC. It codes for CASSLGLTGDTWYEQYF.

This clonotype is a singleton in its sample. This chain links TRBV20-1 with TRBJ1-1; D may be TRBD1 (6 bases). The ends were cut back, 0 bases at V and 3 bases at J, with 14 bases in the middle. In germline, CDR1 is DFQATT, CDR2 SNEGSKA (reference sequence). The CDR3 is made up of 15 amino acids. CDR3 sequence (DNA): TGCAGTGCTAGAGATCGGGGGGGCTACGACACTGAAGCTTTCTTT. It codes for CSARDRGGYDTEAFF.